The 29 T cell receptor beta chains below all came from one sample that was sequenced in a study of shared T cell receptors in the human thymus. Repertoires were generated with immunoSEQ multiplex PCR, while TCRdb's copy carries only in-frame clones and drops some. The sample consists of 600,000 to 900,000 clones, around 85% of them appearing once. This sample also belongs to another study, concerning human thymus T cells.

Sequencing input: thymocytes. Receptor source: a girl in the first two years of life with a congenital heart defect.

About this clone: Distinct nucleotide sequences in the sample also encode this CDR3. The chain carries TRBV6-5 and TRBJ2-7; TRBD1 matches at 7 bases. The J segment lost 0 bases and the V segment lost 4 bases, leaving 3 bases of the junction unmatched. Germline CDR1 is MNHEY and CDR2 is SVGAGI. The CDR3 sequence is 14 residues long. The CDR3, as DNA: TGTGCCAGCAGTTCCCGGGACAGCTCCTACGAGCAGTACTTC. Amino acids: CASSSRDSSYEQYF.

In the case of this clone: In the same sample, other DNA sequences code for this CDR3. The J gene is TRBJ1-6, the V gene TRBV11-2; D unclear. The ends were cut back, 5 bases at V and 7 bases at J, with 9 bases in the middle. This CDR3 has 13 residues. CDR1 and CDR2 from the germline V gene are SGHAT and FQNNGV. As DNA, the CDR3 is TGTGCCAGCAGCCTACGGGAAAATTCACCCCTCCACTTT. This encodes CASSLRENSPLHF.

A remark on this clone: The same CDR3 arises from other DNA sequences in this sample as well. J is TRBJ1-2 and V is TRBV19, with a tentative D call TRBD1 (6 bases). The germline gives CDR1 LNHDA, CDR2 SQIVND (reference sequence). The CDR3 runs 12 residues. The V end was cut by 1 base, the J end by 8 bases, with 8 bases between. CDR3 in amino acids: CASSIAGAGYTF. The CDR3 region has the DNA TGTGCCAGTAGTATAGCAGGGGCGGGCTACACCTTC.

The rearrangement uses TRBV6-1 and TRBJ2-1, with 7 nucleotides matching TRBD1. The germline gives CDR1 MNHNS, CDR2 SASEGT. There are 15 residues in the CDR3. The trim removed 7 bases at V and 6 bases at J, leaving 12 bases unmatched. For the CDR3, the DNA is TGTGCCAGCACCCTGGGACAGCGCCCAGCCAATGAGCAGTTCTTC. Translating gives CASTLGQRPANEQFF.

The J gene is TRBJ1-1, the V gene TRBV14, with D perhaps matching TRBD1 (6 bases). Germline V CDR1 and CDR2: SGHDN, FVKESK. Between the trimmed V and J ends, which lost 4 bases and 1 base, there was a span of 16 bases. CDR3 length: 16 residues. The CDR3 DNA follows: TGTGCCAGCAGCCCTATCCTCTACAGGGCGAACACTGAAGCTTTCTTT. Its translation is CASSPILYRANTEAFF.

The V gene is TRBV7-6, the J gene TRBJ2-1; 12 nucleotides match TRBD2. The CDR3 covers 19 residues. Unmatched junction bases numbered 18, after V lost 5 bases and J lost 7 bases. The germline V gene encodes CDR1 SGHVS and CDR2 FNYEAQ. CDR3 DNA sequence: TGTGCCAGCAGCACTGGGACTAGCGGGTCCCACCGCGGTCGTAATGAGCAGTTCTTC. This codes for CASSTGTSGSHRGRNEQFF.

The chain couples TRBV6-5 to TRBJ1-6; tentative D call: TRBD1 (6 bases). The germline V gene encodes CDR1 MNHEY and CDR2 SVGAGI. Between the trimmed V and J ends, which lost 7 bases and 7 bases, there was a span of 17 bases. The CDR3 is 15 residues long. The CDR3 region is CASKSQGERNSPLHF. In nucleotides, the CDR3 is TGTGCCAGCAAATCACAGGGAGAACGGAATTCACCCCTCCACTTT.

This chain joins TRBV5-1 and TRBJ1-1, with D possibly matching TRBD1 (5 bases). The CDR3 contains 16 residues. CDR1 and CDR2 (germline): SGHRS, YFSETQ. V was trimmed by 4 bases and J by 9 bases, leaving 25 bases between them. The CDR3 DNA sequence: TGCGCCAGCAGCCCGGGGGGGGACGGGGAGGACCTAAAAGCTTTCTTT. Amino acids: CASSPGGDGEDLKAFF.

This rearrangement joins TRBV5-5 to TRBJ2-7; TRBD1 matches 12 bases. This CDR3 has 16 residues. Germline CDR1 reads SGHKS; CDR2 reads YYEKEE (reference sequence). The trim removed 3 bases at V and 8 bases at J, leaving 12 bases unmatched. CDR3 region: CASSSNRPGQGAQQYF. CDR3 bases: TGTGCCAGCAGCTCAAACCGACCGGGACAGGGGGCCCAGCAGTACTTC.

The rearrangement links TRBV28 to TRBJ2-1; D is unresolved. The CDR3 totals 16 residues. Germline V gene lookup returns CDR1 MDHEN and CDR2 SYDVKM. V was pared by 7 bases and J by 0 bases, with 16 bases between. CDR3 nucleotide sequence: TGTGCCAGCACCGCGCCGGTTACGAGCTCCTACAATGAGCAGTTCTTC. Residues: CASTAPVTSSYNEQFF.

The gene calls are TRBV27 and TRBJ1-2, with D unclear. Germline CDR1 is MNHEY and CDR2 is SMNVEV (reference sequence). V was shortened by 4 bases and J by 8 bases, with 11 bases between the two germline ends. The CDR3 totals 12 residues. The CDR3 reads CASSSQVGGYTF. CDR3 DNA sequence: TGTGCCAGCAGTTCACAAGTCGGGGGCTACACCTTC.

The rearrangement links TRBV28 to TRBJ2-7, with TRBD2 identical over 8 bases. The ends lost 3 bases at V and 3 bases at J; junction bases unmatched: 16. The CDR3 has 18 amino acids. Germline values: CDR1 MDHEN, CDR2 SYDVKM. In DNA form, the CDR3 reads TGTGCCAGCAGTTTTCCCTCCTCGGGGGGGGGTTACAACTACGAGCAGTACTTC. Translated, it gives CASSFPSSGGGYNYEQYF.

This chain uses TRBV14 with TRBJ2-7, with D tentatively TRBD1 (6 bases). The CDR3 runs 14 residues. Per the germline V gene, CDR1 is SGHDN and CDR2 is FVKESK. Trimming pared 3 bases from V and 6 bases from J, leaving 15 bases between. CDR3 region: CASSHRQVTCEQYF. The CDR3 DNA follows: TGTGCCAGCAGCCACCGACAGGTCACCTGCGAGCAGTACTTC.

The V call is TRBV7-9, the J call TRBJ2-7; tentatively, D is TRBD1 (6 bases). The CDR3 covers 15 residues. The V end was cut by 5 bases, the J end by 3 bases, with 17 bases between. Germline CDR1 SEHNR, CDR2 FQNEAQ (reference sequence). The DNA for the CDR3 is TGTGCCAGCAGCACTGGACAGACGGGCAGCTACGAGCAGTACTTC. It translates to CASSTGQTGSYEQYF.

The rearrangement joins TRBV7-2 to TRBJ2-7; 10 bases line up with TRBD2. CDR1 and CDR2 (germline): SGHTA, FQGNSA. CDR3 length equals 15 residues. Trimming removed 3 bases from V and 5 bases from J; junction bases left unmatched: 7. The CDR3 loop is CASSLKRGGGDEQYF. In DNA, the CDR3 is TGTGCCAGCAGCTTGAAGCGGGGGGGCGGGGACGAGCAGTACTTC.

There are a few counts of this clone. J is TRBJ2-5 and V is TRBV9; possibly TRBD1 for D (5 bases). CDR1 SGDLS and CDR2 YYNGEE come from the germline V gene. The CDR3 is 15 residues long. With 2 bases removed from V and 2 bases from J, the gap between germline ends came to 13 bases. The DNA of the CDR3 is TGTGCCAGCAGCGTCTTGGCAGGGCCTCAAGAGACCCAGTACTTC. Its translation is CASSVLAGPQETQYF.

The genes are TRBV7-9 and TRBJ1-6; possible D gene TRBD1, 6 bases. V lost 0 bases to trimming and J lost 10 bases, with 10 bases between them. Germline V gives CDR1 SEHNR, CDR2 FQNEAQ (reference sequence). The CDR3 runs to 14 residues. The CDR3 loop is CASSLATGYSPLHF. The CDR3 region has the DNA TGTGCCAGCAGCTTAGCGACAGGCTACTCACCCCTCCACTTT. Together with reference TRBV7-9 and TRBJ1-6, the CDR3 gives the full variable domain: DTGVSQNPRHKITKRGQNVTFRCDPISEHNRLYWYRQTLGQGPEFLTYFQNEAQLEKSRLLSDRFSAERPKGSFSTLEIQRTEQGDSAMYLCASSLATGYSPLHFGNGTRLTVT.

The chain combines TRBV4-1 with TRBJ2-2, with D possibly being TRBD2 (6 bases). CDR1 MGHRA and CDR2 YSYEKL come from the germline V gene. V shed 0 bases and J shed 7 bases, with 9 bases lying between them. This CDR3 has 14 residues. CDR3 residues: CASSQDREFGELFF. DNA of the CDR3: TGCGCCAGCAGCCAAGATCGGGAGTTCGGGGAGCTGTTTTTT.

This chain uses TRBV4-3 with TRBJ1-2; no reliable D call. The CDR3 has 18 amino acids. Germline V CDR1 and CDR2: LGHNA, YSLEER. Trimming pared 1 base from V and 1 base from J, leaving 19 bases between. The CDR3 is CASSQGPDTIFNNYGYTF. CDR3 bases: TGCGCCAGCAGCCAAGGGCCAGACACGATATTTAATAACTATGGCTACACCTTC.

The V gene is TRBV4-1, the J gene TRBJ2-1; 8 bases fit TRBD2. V dropped 1 base and J dropped 7; count of bases not matched to a gene: 18. There are 19 residues in the CDR3. Germline V CDR1 and CDR2: MGHRA, YSYEKL. The CDR3 region is CASSQGGYPGLGVLNEQFF. CDR3 DNA sequence: TGCGCCAGCAGCCAAGGCGGATATCCGGGACTAGGCGTATTAAATGAGCAGTTCTTC.

V and J are TRBV7-6 and TRBJ1-5; no clear D. The CDR3 runs to 13 residues. From germline, CDR1 is SGHVS and CDR2 FNYEAQ. V dropped 5 bases and J dropped 11 bases, with 16 bases sitting between them. Here the CDR3 DNA reads TGTGCCAGCAGCCCAAAAGGAGAGGGTGCCCAGCATTTT. This translates into CASSPKGEGAQHF. The full variable domain, in which reference TRBV7-6 and TRBJ1-5 provide the parts outside the CDR3, is GAGVSQSPRYKVTKRGQDVALRCDPISGHVSLYWYRQALGQGPEFLTYFNYEAQQDKSGLPNDRFSAERPEGSISTLTIQRTEQRDSAMYRCASSPKGEGAQHFGDGTRLSIL.

This chain uses TRBV4-1 with TRBJ1-1; D possibly corresponds to TRBD1 (5 bases). Trimming removed 1 base at V and 7 bases at J, with 13 bases between. CDR3 size: 14 residues. Per the germline V gene, CDR1 is MGHRA and CDR2 is YSYEKL. CDR3 loop: CASSQVPRADEAFF. The CDR3 DNA follows: TGCGCCAGCAGCCAAGTCCCCAGGGCCGATGAAGCTTTCTTT.

The gene calls are TRBV6-6 and TRBJ1-4; the D gene is possibly TRBD1 (6 bases). The CDR3 is 15 residues long. Germline V gene lookup returns CDR1 MNHNY and CDR2 SVGAGI (reference sequence). V gave up 2 bases and J gave up 2 bases, with 9 bases separating them. The CDR3 loop is CASSYQDSTNEKLFF. The CDR3 DNA is TGTGCCAGCAGTTACCAGGACAGCACTAATGAAAAACTGTTTTTT.

V and J are TRBV6-5 and TRBJ1-2; D uncertain. This CDR3 contains 16 residues. Trimming left V 0 bases short and J 4 bases short, with 15 bases between. Germline CDR1 is MNHEY and CDR2 is SVGAGI. CDR3 sequence reads: CASSYSISSGGYGYTF. In DNA form, the CDR3 reads TGTGCCAGCAGTTACTCGATAAGTTCAGGAGGCTATGGCTACACCTTC.

The CDR3 coding sequence is TGTGCCACCAGGGGGTGCGACAGGTTAAATTCACCCCTCCACTTT. Its translation is CATRGCDRLNSPLHF. The chain links TRBV15 to TRBJ1-6; possible D gene TRBD1, 6 bases. Between the trimmed V and J ends, which lost 6 bases and 7 bases, there was a span of 16 bases. The CDR3 is 15 amino acids. Germline V CDR1 and CDR2: LNHNV, YYDKDF (reference sequence).

With regard to this clone: Other DNA sequences within the sample encode an identical CDR3. The chain is built from TRBV4-1 and TRBJ2-7; D uncertain. From germline, CDR1 is MGHRA and CDR2 YSYEKL. V lost 0 bases to trimming and J lost 2 bases, with 14 bases between them. This CDR3 spans 16 amino acids. This CDR3 reads CASSQDPLQRAYEQYF. CDR3 bases: TGCGCCAGCAGCCAAGATCCTTTACAGAGAGCCTACGAGCAGTACTTC.

The CDR3 reads CASSQEGLAGGQETQYF. In DNA form, the CDR3 reads TGCGCCAGCAGCCAAGAAGGATTGGCAGGGGGACAAGAGACCCAGTACTTC. This chain connects TRBV4-1 to TRBJ2-5; TRBD1 agrees at 7 bases. This CDR3 spans 17 amino acids. CDR1 is MGHRA and CDR2 is YSYEKL in the germline V gene. V lost 0 bases and J lost 2; bases outside the gene matches: 9.

The rearrangement joins TRBV20-1 to TRBJ1-2, with a weak D call TRBD1 (5 bases). The ends were cut back, 6 bases at V and 8 bases at J, with 10 bases in the middle. CDR3 length: 10 amino acids. The germline V gene encodes CDR1 DFQATT and CDR2 SNEGSKA (reference sequence). The CDR3 protein is CSAAGLGYTF. CDR3 bases: TGCAGTGCGGCAGGGTTGGGCTACACCTTC.

The chain employs TRBV4-1 and TRBJ2-1, with TRBD2 matching 7 bases. With V trimmed by 1 base and J by 8 bases, 14 bases remained unmatched. From germline, CDR1 is MGHRA and CDR2 YSYEKL. CDR3 length: 17 residues. This CDR3 is CASSQGGQRERGDEQFF. The DNA for the CDR3 is TGCGCCAGCAGCCAAGGAGGCCAGCGGGAAAGAGGAGATGAGCAGTTCTTC.